These 12 T cell receptor beta chains originate from one sample sequenced in a study of blood T cell repertoires in COVID-19. Method: immunoSEQ multiplex PCR; TCRdb's copy keeps in-frame clones and lacks some. The sample lists more than 25,000 clones, 90% seen once, with 7% to 10% in the top ten. The source material was peripheral blood. The receptors originated from a man in his 70s with active or convalescent COVID-19.

This clone was seen only a few times. The V gene is TRBV19, the J gene TRBJ2-3, with 8 nucleotides matching TRBD1. This CDR3 has 12 residues. V shed 3 bases and J 14 bases; nucleotides not matched to a gene: 7. Germline values: CDR1 LNHDA, CDR2 SQIVND (reference sequence). CDR3 loop: CASSMDRARLYF. CDR3 sequence (DNA): TGTGCCAGTAGTATGGACAGGGCACGGCTGTATTTT. Together with reference TRBV19 and TRBJ2-3, the CDR3 gives the full variable domain: DGGITQSPKYLFRKEGQNVTLSCEQNLNHDAMYWYRQDPGQGLRLIYYSQIVNDFQKGDIAEGYSVSREKKESFPLTVTSAQKNPTAFYLCASSMDRARLYFGPGTRLTVL.

V usage is TRBV5-1 and J usage is TRBJ2-5, with 12 bases lining up with TRBD2. Germline V gene sequence: CDR1 SGHRS, CDR2 YFSETQ. This CDR3 is built from 17 residues. V shed 1 base and J 4 bases; nucleotides not matched to a gene: 8. The CDR3 region has the DNA TGCGCCAGCAGCTTGTTACCCTCTAGCGGGAGGGTAGAGACCCAGTACTTC. Protein sequence: CASSLLPSSGRVETQYF.

This clone has just a few counts. V is TRBV16 and J is TRBJ1-1; TRBD1 matches 7 bases. CDR3 length: 17 residues. From germline, CDR1 is KGHSY and CDR2 FQNENV. V lost 6 bases to trimming and J lost 0 bases; unmatched junction nucleotides: 13. The CDR3 sequence: CASSLRGPGQMNTEAFF. DNA for the CDR3: TGTGCCAGCAGTCTACGTGGACCGGGACAGATGAACACTGAAGCTTTCTTT.

This chain uses TRBV6-2 or TRBV6-3 with TRBJ2-5, with D maybe TRBD2 (5 bases). Germline loops: CDR1 MNHEY, CDR2 SVGEGT. V lost 4 bases and J lost 4, with 16 bases in between. CDR3 length equals 15 residues. The CDR3 region is CASSSNPGSGETQYF. CDR3 bases: TGTGCCAGCAGTTCGAACCCGGGATCGGGAGAGACCCAGTACTTC.

The chain combines TRBV21-1 with TRBJ2-7; the DNA was not compared with TRBD2, the D call given in the table. TRBV21-1 is tagged as a pseudogene. The CDR3 runs to 16 residues. In DNA, the CDR3 is TGTGCCAGCAGCATCAACTCCGGGACTGGCGGGAGCGAGCAGTACGTC. Residues: CASSINSGTGGSEQYV.

This chain uses TRBV9 with TRBJ1-1; TRBD1 is a possible D gene (5 bases). CDR1 and CDR2 (germline): SGDLS, YYNGEE. V was trimmed by 3 bases and J by 1 base, leaving 16 bases between them. This CDR3 contains 16 residues. The CDR3 here is CASSAGPGGPNTEAFF. Here the CDR3 DNA reads TGTGCCAGCAGCGCCGGACCGGGGGGTCCGAACACTGAAGCTTTCTTT.

The chain couples TRBV21-1 to TRBJ1-2. TRBV21-1 has pseudogene status. This CDR3 has 13 residues. This chain's CDR3 is CASSKGLLYGYTF. In DNA form, the CDR3 reads TGTGCCAGCAGCAAGGGACTGCTTTATGGCTACACCTTC.

The genes are TRBV6-5 and TRBJ1-1, with 7 bases fitting TRBD1. CDR1 and CDR2 (germline): MNHEY, SVGAGI. The CDR3 contains 14 residues. J gave up 11 bases and V 0 bases, and 9 bases lay outside the gene matches. The CDR3, as DNA: TGTGCCAGCAGTTACTCGATTGAACAGGGGTCGGCTTTCTTT. Translated: CASSYSIEQGSAFF.

The rearrangement links TRBV7-9 to TRBJ2-1; possibly TRBD2 for D (5 bases). Trimming took 5 bases from V and 3 from J, leaving 17 bases between them. The CDR3 runs 16 residues. CDR1 SEHNR and CDR2 FQNEAQ come from the germline V gene (reference sequence). CDR3 in amino acids: CASSPRGGSGYNEQFF. The CDR3 DNA is TGTGCCAGCAGCCCCCGGGGTGGGTCCGGCTACAATGAGCAGTTCTTC.

The chain is built from TRBV19 and TRBJ1-2; D might be TRBD1 (5 bases). The CDR3 runs to 14 residues. The V end lost 7 bases, the J end lost 4 bases, and 16 bases lay between the germline ends. Germline CDR1 LNHDA, CDR2 SQIVND (reference sequence). The CDR3 is CASNSQGVIYGYTF. The DNA for the CDR3 is TGTGCCAGTAATAGTCAGGGTGTCATCTATGGCTACACCTTC.

The V call is TRBV4-1, the J call TRBJ2-3; 7 bases agree with TRBD2. Trimming took 0 bases from V and 8 from J; bases not matched to a gene: 11. CDR3 size: 16 residues. CDR1 is MGHRA and CDR2 is YSYEKL in the germline V gene. The CDR3 loop is CASSQDSALPGGTQYF. The CDR3 DNA follows: TGCGCCAGCAGCCAAGATTCGGCCCTCCCGGGGGGTACGCAGTATTTT.

The gene calls are TRBV4-2 and TRBJ2-2; perhaps TRBD2 as D (6 bases). From germline, CDR1 is LGHNA and CDR2 YNFKEQ. Deletions cut 4 bases from V and 0 bases from J, with 12 bases between. This CDR3 is built from 16 residues. CDR3 loop: CASSLNGGTNTGELFF. CDR3 nucleotide sequence: TGTGCCAGCAGCCTTAATGGGGGGACGAACACCGGGGAGCTGTTTTTT.